Listed here are 13 T cell receptor beta chains from one sample, sequenced in a study of spatial heterogeneity in lung cancer. Time point defined: sample taken at primary tumor resection. Study-wide findings and caveats: Mutation counts in tumors were tracked by counts of expanded intratumoral alpha and beta TCRs.

TCRdb re-derived calls from the 5' RACE reads in MiXCR, one entry per CDR3 protein. The sample contains about 13,000 distinct CDR3 sequences, more than 5% of which appear only once. For these TCRs, the target antigens are not known. Sequenced material: lung tumor tissue, taken at surgery. Every receptor here comes from a female donor with early-stage non-small cell lung cancer.

This clonotype was recorded many times. Since it is a stray read in a library aimed at alpha chains, this beta chain has a size that is not meaningful. The rearrangement uses TRBV5-6 and TRBJ2-7; D might be TRBD1 or TRBD2, each matching 5 bases. CDR1 is SGHDT, CDR2 YYEEEE, per germline. The CDR3 runs to 14 residues. V lost 2 bases and J lost 5, with 14 bases in between. As DNA, the CDR3 is TGTGCCAGCAGCTTTGCGTGGGGACCCCACGAGCAGTACTTC. Amino acids: CASSFAWGPHEQYF. Full variable domain (outside the CDR3, taken from reference TRBV5-6 and TRBJ2-7): DAGVTQSPTHLIKTRGQQVTLRCSPKSGHDTVSWYQQALGQGPQFIFQYYEEEERQRGNFPDRFSGHQFPNYSSELNVNALLLGDSALYLCASSFAWGPHEQYFGPGTRLTVT.

This clonotype was observed at least ten times. Because the library targeted alpha chains, this beta chain is an off-target read whose size means little. CDR3 nucleotide sequence: TGTGCCAGCAGTCTAGCGGGGGGCTCCTACAATGAGCAGTTCTTC. Translated: CASSLAGGSYNEQFF. The chain recombines TRBV2 with TRBJ2-1; 11 positions match TRBD2. The germline CDR1 and CDR2 sequences are SNHLY and FYNNEI. This CDR3 region has 15 residues. Trimming removed 5 bases from V and 0 bases from J; junction bases left unmatched: 0. The whole variable domain, filled in from reference TRBV2 and TRBJ2-1, reads EPEVTQTPSHQVTQMGQEVILRCVPISNHLYFYWYRQILGQKVEFLVSFYNNEISEKSEIFDDQFSVERPDGSNFTLKIRSTKLEDSAMYFCASSLAGGSYNEQFFGPGTRLTVL.

This clonotype was seen repeatedly, ten times or more. This beta chain is an unintended read in a library built for alpha chains; its size means little. J is TRBJ2-7 and V is TRBV18; no firm D call. Germline V CDR1 and CDR2: KGHSH, LQKENI. This CDR3 is 12 amino acids long. V was trimmed by 3 bases and J by 2 bases, leaving 5 bases between them. The CDR3 region has the DNA TGTGCCAGCTCACCGAAGACCTACGAGCAGTACTTC. It codes for CASSPKTYEQYF.

This clonotype was seen at least ten times. The library was designed around alpha chains, so this beta chain is a stray read whose abundance carries little weight. This chain uses TRBV7-9 with TRBJ2-1; D is undetermined. The CDR3 contains 15 residues. V dropped 6 bases and J dropped 2 bases, with 14 bases sitting between them. CDR1 is SEHNR, CDR2 FQNEAQ, per germline (reference sequence). CDR3 bases: TGTGCCAGCAGTAAGGAAAGGGTCACCTACAATGAGCAGTTCTTC. Protein sequence: CASSKERVTYNEQFF.

This clonotype has a count of ten or more. Being off target in a library aimed at alpha chains, this beta chain has a size of little meaning. The V and J genes are TRBV5-5 and TRBJ1-5, with D possibly matching TRBD1 (6 bases). The V end lost 4 bases, the J end lost 6 bases, and 17 bases lay between the germline ends. The germline CDR1 and CDR2 sequences are SGHKS and YYEKEE (reference sequence). This CDR3 is 15 amino acids long. The CDR3 spells CASSVTGGMGQPQHF. CDR3 nucleotide sequence: TGTGCCAGCAGCGTGACAGGCGGAATGGGTCAGCCCCAGCATTTT.

About this clonotype: This beta chain is an unintended read in a library built for alpha chains; its size means little. The V call is TRBV20-1, the J call TRBJ1-5, with D possibly TRBD1 on 5 matching bases. Germline CDR1 reads DFQATT; CDR2 reads SNEGSKA (reference sequence). V was pared by 2 bases and J by 3 bases, with 14 bases between. The CDR3 runs 15 residues. The CDR3, as DNA: TGCAGTGCTAGAAGGAGATTTGGGACCAATCAGCCCCAGCATTTT. This translates into CSARRRFGTNQPQHF.

This clonotype is termed medium-sized. This beta chain slipped into a library made for alpha chains as a stray read, so its size is not meaningful. The rearrangement links TRBV7-2 to TRBJ2-1; TRBD1 matches 9 bases. Trimming took 1 base from V and 4 from J; bases not matched to a gene: 11. The CDR3 is 18 residues long. Per the germline V gene, CDR1 is SGHTA and CDR2 is FQGNSA. The CDR3 DNA reads as TGTGCCAGCAGCTTAGGCCCTGGACAGGGGACCCTTTACAATGAGCAGTTCTTC. This encodes CASSLGPGQGTLYNEQFF.

There are many counts of this clonotype. The library was built for alpha chains, so this beta chain is an off-target read and its size means little. V usage is TRBV20-1 and J usage is TRBJ1-2, with no clear D. The length of the CDR3 is 8 residues. Trimming shortened V by 8 bases and J by 4 bases, and 2 bases separated the two germline ends. CDR1 is DFQATT, CDR2 SNEGSKA, per germline (reference sequence). The CDR3 DNA reads TGCAGTTCCTATGGCTACACCTTC. The encoded protein is CSSYGYTF.

This clonotype was observed at least ten times. With the library built for alpha chains, this beta chain is off target and its frequency is not meaningful. The chain uses TRBV12-3 or TRBV12-4 and TRBJ2-1, with TRBD2 matching over 10 bases. The CDR3 contains 21 residues. After removal of 5 bases from V and 0 bases from J, the junction contained 19 bases not matched to a gene. The CDR3 sequence is CASSPTGRLAGVSRSYNEQFF. As DNA, the CDR3 is TGTGCCAGCAGTCCTACCGGCCGGCTAGCGGGGGTTTCGCGCTCCTACAATGAGCAGTTCTTC.

In this sample, this clonotype turned up many times. This beta chain slipped into a library made for alpha chains as a stray read, so its size is not meaningful. This chain joins TRBV12-3 or TRBV12-4 and TRBJ2-1, with TRBD1 matching 7 bases. Unmatched junction bases numbered 7, after V lost 3 bases and J lost 8 bases. The CDR3 covers 14 residues. This CDR3 reads CASSFLRDSYEQFF. CDR3 DNA: TGTGCCAGCAGTTTCCTACGGGACAGCTATGAGCAGTTCTTC.

By its share, this clonotype is medium-sized. Because the library targeted alpha chains, this beta chain is an off-target read whose size means little. The chain links TRBV19 to TRBJ2-2, with D possibly matching TRBD2 (6 bases). The CDR3 sequence is 14 residues long. Germline V gene lookup returns CDR1 LNHDA and CDR2 SQIVND (reference sequence). Deletions cut 5 bases from V and 6 bases from J, with 13 bases between. In nucleotides, the CDR3 is TGTGCCAGTAGTCCCTGGGAGGTGGCCGGGGAGCTGTTTTTT. Amino acids: CASSPWEVAGELFF.

This clonotype showed up many times. The library was built for alpha chains, so this beta chain is an off-target read and its size means little. The V and J genes are TRBV27 and TRBJ1-6; tentative D call: TRBD1 (5 bases). There are 15 residues in the CDR3. CDR1 is MNHEY, CDR2 SMNVEV, per germline (reference sequence). Trimming cost V 7 bases and J 10 bases, with 20 bases left between them. The CDR3 here is CASTWGPGRGSPLHF. In nucleotides, the CDR3 is TGTGCCAGCACCTGGGGCCCGGGACGGGGCTCACCCCTCCACTTT.

This clonotype was found many times. Because this beta chain is a stray read in a library intended to capture alpha chains, its abundance should not be given much weight. J is TRBJ2-1 and V is TRBV27; 8 nucleotides match TRBD2. The germline gives CDR1 MNHEY, CDR2 SMNVEV (reference sequence). J was trimmed by 8 bases and V by 5 bases; bases with no gene match: 14. CDR3 length: 16 amino acids. CDR3 protein: CASSLKARGGVYEQFF. CDR3 in DNA: TGTGCCAGCAGTCTAAAAGCCCGGGGGGGCGTGTATGAGCAGTTCTTC.